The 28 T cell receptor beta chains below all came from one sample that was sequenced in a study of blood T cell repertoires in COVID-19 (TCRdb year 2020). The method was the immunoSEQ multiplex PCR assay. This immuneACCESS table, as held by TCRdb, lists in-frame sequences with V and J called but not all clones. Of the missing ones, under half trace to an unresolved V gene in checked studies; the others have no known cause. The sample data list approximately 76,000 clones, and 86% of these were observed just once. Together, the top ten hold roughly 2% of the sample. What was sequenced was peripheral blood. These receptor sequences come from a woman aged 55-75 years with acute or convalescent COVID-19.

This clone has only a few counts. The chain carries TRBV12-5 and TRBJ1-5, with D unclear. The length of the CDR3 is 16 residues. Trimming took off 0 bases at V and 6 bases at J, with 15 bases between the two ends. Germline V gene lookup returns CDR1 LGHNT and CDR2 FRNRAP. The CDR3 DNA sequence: TGTGCTAGTGGTTTGGTAGGAGGAAGTTGGAGTCAGCCCCAGCATTTT. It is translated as CASGLVGGSWSQPQHF.

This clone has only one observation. Written as DNA, the CDR3 is TGTGCCAGCAGCGTCGCGGGGCACACTGAAGCTTTCTTT. Amino acid sequence: CASSVAGHTEAFF. V gene TRBV4-2 combines with J gene TRBJ1-1; TRBD1 might be the D (5 bases). This CDR3 region has 13 residues. Between the trimmed V and J ends, which lost 5 bases and 3 bases, there was a span of 10 bases. Germline V gene sequence: CDR1 LGHNA, CDR2 YNFKEQ.

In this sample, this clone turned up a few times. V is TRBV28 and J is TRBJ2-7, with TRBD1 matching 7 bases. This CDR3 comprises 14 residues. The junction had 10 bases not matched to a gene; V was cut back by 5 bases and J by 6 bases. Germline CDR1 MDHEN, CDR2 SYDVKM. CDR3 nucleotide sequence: TGTGCCAGCAGTCCCCCCGACAGGGTGGGCGAGCAGTACTTC. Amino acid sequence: CASSPPDRVGEQYF.

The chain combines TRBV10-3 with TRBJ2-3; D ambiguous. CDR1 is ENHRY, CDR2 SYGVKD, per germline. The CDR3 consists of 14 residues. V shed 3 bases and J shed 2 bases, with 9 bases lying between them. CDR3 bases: TGTGCCATCAGTGAACTGGCGGACACAGATACGCAGTATTTT. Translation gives CAISELADTDTQYF.

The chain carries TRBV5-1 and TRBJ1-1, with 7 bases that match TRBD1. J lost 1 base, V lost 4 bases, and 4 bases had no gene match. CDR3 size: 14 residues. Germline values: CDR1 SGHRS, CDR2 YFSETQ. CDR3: CASSGGTENTEAFF. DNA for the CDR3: TGCGCCAGCAGCGGCGGGACAGAGAACACTGAAGCTTTCTTT.

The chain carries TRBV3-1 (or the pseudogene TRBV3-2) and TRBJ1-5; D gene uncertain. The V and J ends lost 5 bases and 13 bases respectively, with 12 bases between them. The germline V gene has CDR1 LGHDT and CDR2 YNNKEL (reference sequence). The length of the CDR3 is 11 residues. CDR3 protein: CASSDGRVQHF. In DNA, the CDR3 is TGTGCCAGCAGCGACGGCCGGGTTCAGCATTTT.

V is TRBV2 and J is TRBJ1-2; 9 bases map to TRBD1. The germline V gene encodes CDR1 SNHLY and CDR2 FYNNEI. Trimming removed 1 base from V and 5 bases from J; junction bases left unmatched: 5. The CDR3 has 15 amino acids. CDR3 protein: CASSEGRTGVYGYTF. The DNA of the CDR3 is TGTGCCAGCAGTGAAGGGAGGACAGGGGTATATGGCTACACCTTC.

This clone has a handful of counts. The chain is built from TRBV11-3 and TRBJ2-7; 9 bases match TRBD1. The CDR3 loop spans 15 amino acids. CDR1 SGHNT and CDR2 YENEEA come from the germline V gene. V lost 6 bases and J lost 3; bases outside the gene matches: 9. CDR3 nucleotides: TGTGCCAGCAGGAAACAGGGGGCGAAAGACTACGAGCAGTACTTC. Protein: CASRKQGAKDYEQYF.

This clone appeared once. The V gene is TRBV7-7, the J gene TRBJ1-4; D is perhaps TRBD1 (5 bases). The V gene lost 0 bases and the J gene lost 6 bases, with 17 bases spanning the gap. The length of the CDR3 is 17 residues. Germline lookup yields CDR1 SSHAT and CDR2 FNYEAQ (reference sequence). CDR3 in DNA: TGTGCCAGCAGCTTAGCGCTCTCGACAGATCGGGATGAAAAACTGTTTTTT. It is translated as CASSLALSTDRDEKLFF.

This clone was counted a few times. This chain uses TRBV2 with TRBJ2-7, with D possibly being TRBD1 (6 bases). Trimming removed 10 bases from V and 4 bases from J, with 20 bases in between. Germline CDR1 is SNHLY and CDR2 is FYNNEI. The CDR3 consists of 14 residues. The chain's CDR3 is CATRRSTGQYEQYF. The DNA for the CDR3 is TGTGCCACCAGGCGGTCGACAGGACAATACGAGCAGTACTTC.

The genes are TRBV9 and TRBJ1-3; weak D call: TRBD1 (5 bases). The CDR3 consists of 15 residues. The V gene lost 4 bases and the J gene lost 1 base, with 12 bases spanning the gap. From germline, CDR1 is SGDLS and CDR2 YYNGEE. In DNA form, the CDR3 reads TGTGCCAGCAGCTCCGGGGGGGGGTCTGGAAACACCATATATTTT. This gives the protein CASSSGGGSGNTIYF. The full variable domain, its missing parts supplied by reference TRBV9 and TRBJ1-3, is DSGVTQTPKHLITATGQRVTLRCSPRSGDLSVYWYQQSLDQGLQFLIQYYNGEERAKGNILERFSAQQFPDLHSELNLSSLELGDSALYFCASSSGGGSGNTIYFGEGSWLTVV.

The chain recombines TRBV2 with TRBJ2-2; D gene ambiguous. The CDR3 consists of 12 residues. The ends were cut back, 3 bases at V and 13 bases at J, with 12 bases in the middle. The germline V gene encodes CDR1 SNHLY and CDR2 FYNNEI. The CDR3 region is CASSDPVPRLFF. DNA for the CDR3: TGTGCCAGCAGTGATCCGGTGCCAAGGCTGTTTTTT. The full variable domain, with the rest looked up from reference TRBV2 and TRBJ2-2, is EPEVTQTPSHQVTQMGQEVILRCVPISNHLYFYWYRQILGQKVEFLVSFYNNEISEKSEIFDDQFSVERPDGSNFTLKIRSTKLEDSAMYFCASSDPVPRLFFGEGSRLTVL.

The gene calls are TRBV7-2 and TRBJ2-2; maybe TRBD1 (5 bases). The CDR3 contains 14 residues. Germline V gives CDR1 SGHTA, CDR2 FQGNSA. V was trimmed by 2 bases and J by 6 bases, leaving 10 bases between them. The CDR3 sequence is CASSLIAGSGELFF. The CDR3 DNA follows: TGTGCCAGCAGCTTAATAGCAGGGTCCGGGGAGCTGTTTTTT.

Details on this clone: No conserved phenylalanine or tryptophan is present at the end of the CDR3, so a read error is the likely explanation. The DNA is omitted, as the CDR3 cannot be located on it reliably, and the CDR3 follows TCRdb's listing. CDR3 residues: CASRLGGQGEPDI. The chain recombines TRBV28 with TRBJ2-7; the D call TRBD1 from the table was never checked on the DNA. Germline V gene lookup returns CDR1 MDHEN and CDR2 SYDVKM. The CDR3 has 13 amino acids, counting both end residues.

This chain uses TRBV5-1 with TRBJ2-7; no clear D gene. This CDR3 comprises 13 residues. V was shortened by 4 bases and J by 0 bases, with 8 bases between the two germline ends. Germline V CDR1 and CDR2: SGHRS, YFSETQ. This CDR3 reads CASSISGSYEQYF. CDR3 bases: TGCGCCAGCAGCATATCCGGCTCCTACGAGCAGTACTTC.

Written as DNA, the CDR3 is TGTGCCAGCTCACCTGCGTACCAAGAGACCCAGTACTTC. Protein: CASSPAYQETQYF. J is TRBJ2-5 and V is TRBV18; D not certain. CDR1 KGHSH and CDR2 LQKENI come from the germline V gene. There are 13 residues in the CDR3. The ends were cut back, 3 bases at V and 0 bases at J, with 5 bases in the middle.

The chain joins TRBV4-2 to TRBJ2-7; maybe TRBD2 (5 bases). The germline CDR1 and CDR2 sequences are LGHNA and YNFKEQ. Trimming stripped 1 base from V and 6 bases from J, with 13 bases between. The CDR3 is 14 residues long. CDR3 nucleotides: TGTGCCAGCAGCCAAGGTGTCAGGCGGGCCGAGCAGTACTTC. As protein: CASSQGVRRAEQYF.

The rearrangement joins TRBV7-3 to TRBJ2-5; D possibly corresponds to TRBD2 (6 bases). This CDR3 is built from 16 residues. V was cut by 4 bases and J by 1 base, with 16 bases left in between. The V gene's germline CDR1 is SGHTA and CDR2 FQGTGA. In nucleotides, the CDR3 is TGTGCCAGCAGCTCAAAACAGGAGGGCGGCCAAGAGACCCAGTACTTC. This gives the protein CASSSKQEGGQETQYF.

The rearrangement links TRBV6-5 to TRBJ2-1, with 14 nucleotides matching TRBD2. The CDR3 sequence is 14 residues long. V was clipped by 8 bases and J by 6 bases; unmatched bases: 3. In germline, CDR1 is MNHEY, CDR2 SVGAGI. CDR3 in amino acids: CASLGLAGGNEQFF. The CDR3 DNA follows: TGTGCCAGCCTAGGACTAGCGGGGGGCAATGAGCAGTTCTTC.

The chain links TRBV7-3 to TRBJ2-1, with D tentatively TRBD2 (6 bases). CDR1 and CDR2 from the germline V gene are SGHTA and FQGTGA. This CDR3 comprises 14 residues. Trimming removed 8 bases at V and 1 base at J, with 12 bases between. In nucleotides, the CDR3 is TGTGCCAGCGGTACGGGAGCGTCCTACAATGAGCAGTTCTTC. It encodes CASGTGASYNEQFF.

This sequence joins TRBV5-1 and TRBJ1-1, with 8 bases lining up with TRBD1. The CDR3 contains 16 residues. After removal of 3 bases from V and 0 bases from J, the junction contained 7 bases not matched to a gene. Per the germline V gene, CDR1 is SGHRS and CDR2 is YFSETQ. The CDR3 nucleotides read TGCGCCAGCAGCTGGGGGACAGGCGTAATGAACACTGAAGCTTTCTTT. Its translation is CASSWGTGVMNTEAFF.

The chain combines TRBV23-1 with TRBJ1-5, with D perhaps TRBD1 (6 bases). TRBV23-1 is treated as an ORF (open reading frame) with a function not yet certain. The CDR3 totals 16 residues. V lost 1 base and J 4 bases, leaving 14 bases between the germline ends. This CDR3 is CASSQFGTLKNQPQHF. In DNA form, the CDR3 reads TGCGCCAGCAGTCAATTCGGGACACTGAAGAATCAGCCCCAGCATTTT.

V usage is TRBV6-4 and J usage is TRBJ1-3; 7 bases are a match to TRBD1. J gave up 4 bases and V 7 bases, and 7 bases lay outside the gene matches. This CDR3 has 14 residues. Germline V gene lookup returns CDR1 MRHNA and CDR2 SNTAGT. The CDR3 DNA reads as TGTGCCAGCATCAACGGGACAGCCGGAAACACCATATATTTT. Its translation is CASINGTAGNTIYF.

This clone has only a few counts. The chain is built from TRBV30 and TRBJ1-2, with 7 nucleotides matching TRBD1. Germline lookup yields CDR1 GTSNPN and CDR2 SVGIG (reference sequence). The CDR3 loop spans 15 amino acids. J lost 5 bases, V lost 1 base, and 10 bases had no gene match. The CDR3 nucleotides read TGTGCCTGGAGTGCAACAAGGGGGCGAATATATGGCTACACCTTC. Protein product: CAWSATRGRIYGYTF.

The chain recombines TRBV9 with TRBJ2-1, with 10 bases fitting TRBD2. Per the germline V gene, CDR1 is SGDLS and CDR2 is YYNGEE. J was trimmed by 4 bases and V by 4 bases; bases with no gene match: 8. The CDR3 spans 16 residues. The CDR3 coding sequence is TGTGCCAGCAGCTCCCAGGGTAGCGGGGGGTACAATGAGCAGTTCTTC. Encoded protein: CASSSQGSGGYNEQFF.

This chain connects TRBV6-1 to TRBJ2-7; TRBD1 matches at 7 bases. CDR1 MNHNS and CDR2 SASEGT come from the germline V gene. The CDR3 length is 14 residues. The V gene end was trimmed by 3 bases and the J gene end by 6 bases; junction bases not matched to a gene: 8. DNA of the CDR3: TGTGCCAGCAGTGAGACGGGACAGCTTGGCGAGCAGTACTTC. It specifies CASSETGQLGEQYF.

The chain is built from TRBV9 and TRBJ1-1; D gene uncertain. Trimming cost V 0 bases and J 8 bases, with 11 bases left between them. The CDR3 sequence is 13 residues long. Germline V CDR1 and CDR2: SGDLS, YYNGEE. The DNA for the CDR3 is TGTGCCAGCAGCGTAGACAGTACTAGCGAAGCTTTCTTT. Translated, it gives CASSVDSTSEAFF.

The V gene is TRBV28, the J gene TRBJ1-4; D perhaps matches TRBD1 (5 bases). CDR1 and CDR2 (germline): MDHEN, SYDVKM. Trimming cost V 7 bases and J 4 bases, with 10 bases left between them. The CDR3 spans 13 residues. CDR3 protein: CASTQGVNEKLFF. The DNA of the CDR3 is TGTGCCAGCACCCAGGGTGTTAATGAAAAACTGTTTTTT.